This T cell receptor beta chain appears in the sequencing data of a study of blood T cell repertoires in COVID-19. Study summary: PBMCs, B-cell-depleted T cells, or T cells were the source of the cDNA or gDNA that made up the material.

Measured with immunoSEQ multiplex PCR; TCRdb has only the in-frame clones, and not every one. This repertoire shows 100,000 to 110,000 clones, less than 90% found once; its top ten account for less than 8.5%. V was cut by 2 bases and J by 2 bases, with 14 bases left in between. The CDR3 is 16 amino acids. Germline CDR1 SGHAT, CDR2 FQNNGV. The TCR was taken from a man aged 25-40 years in a cohort sampled during active COVID-19. The V call is TRBV11-2, the J call TRBJ2-3; D remains ambiguous. What was sequenced was peripheral blood. The CDR3 region is CASSLFGSSSTDTQYF. The CDR3 bases are TGTGCCAGCAGCTTATTCGGGTCTTCCTCCACAGATACGCAGTATTTT.